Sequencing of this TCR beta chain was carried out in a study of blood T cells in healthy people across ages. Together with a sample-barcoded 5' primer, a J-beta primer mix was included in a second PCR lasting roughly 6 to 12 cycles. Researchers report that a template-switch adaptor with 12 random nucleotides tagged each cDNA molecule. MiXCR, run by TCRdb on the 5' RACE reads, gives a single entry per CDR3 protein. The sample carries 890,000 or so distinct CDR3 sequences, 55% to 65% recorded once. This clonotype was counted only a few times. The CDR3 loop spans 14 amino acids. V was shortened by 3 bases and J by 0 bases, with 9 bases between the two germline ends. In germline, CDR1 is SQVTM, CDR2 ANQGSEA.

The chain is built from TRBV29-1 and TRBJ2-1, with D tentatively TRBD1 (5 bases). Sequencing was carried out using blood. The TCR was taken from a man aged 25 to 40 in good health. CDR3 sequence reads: CSVDGQGSYNEQFF. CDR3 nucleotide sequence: TGCAGCGTTGACGGGCAGGGCTCCTACAATGAGCAGTTCTTC.